There are a few counts of the clone carrying this T cell receptor beta chain. Antigen: not known. This record belongs to a study of CD8+CD57+ T cells in acquired aplastic anemia. Study at large: Average DNA yield from sorted CD4+ and CD8+ cells was around 3.2 ug.

Previously, flow cytometry had revealed CD8+CD57+ cell expansion in the patients chosen for sequencing. All participating patients were living with severe acquired aplastic anemia. This CDR3 is built from 13 residues. The germline gives CDR1 SQVTM, CDR2 ANQGSEA. V lost 7 bases, J lost 3 bases, and 3 bases stayed unmatched. Genomic DNA served as template for TCR beta VDJ and CDR3 profiling. TCRdb used MiXCR to reprocess the reads, holding one entry per CDR3 protein. The sample shows about 170,000 distinct CDR3 sequences, around half of them seen only once. Study outcomes and limitations: Simpson's diversity of CD8+ cells was not significantly different in patients compared with controls.

The sequence came from a human donor with aplastic anemia. The sequenced material came from sorted CD4+, CD8+, or CD8+CD57+ T cells (not recorded which) from PBMCs. The genes are TRBV29-1 and TRBJ2-7; 13 nucleotides match TRBD2. DNA for the CDR3: TGCAGCGCGGGACTAGCGGGACGCTACGAGCAGTACTTC. Protein product: CSAGLAGRYEQYF.